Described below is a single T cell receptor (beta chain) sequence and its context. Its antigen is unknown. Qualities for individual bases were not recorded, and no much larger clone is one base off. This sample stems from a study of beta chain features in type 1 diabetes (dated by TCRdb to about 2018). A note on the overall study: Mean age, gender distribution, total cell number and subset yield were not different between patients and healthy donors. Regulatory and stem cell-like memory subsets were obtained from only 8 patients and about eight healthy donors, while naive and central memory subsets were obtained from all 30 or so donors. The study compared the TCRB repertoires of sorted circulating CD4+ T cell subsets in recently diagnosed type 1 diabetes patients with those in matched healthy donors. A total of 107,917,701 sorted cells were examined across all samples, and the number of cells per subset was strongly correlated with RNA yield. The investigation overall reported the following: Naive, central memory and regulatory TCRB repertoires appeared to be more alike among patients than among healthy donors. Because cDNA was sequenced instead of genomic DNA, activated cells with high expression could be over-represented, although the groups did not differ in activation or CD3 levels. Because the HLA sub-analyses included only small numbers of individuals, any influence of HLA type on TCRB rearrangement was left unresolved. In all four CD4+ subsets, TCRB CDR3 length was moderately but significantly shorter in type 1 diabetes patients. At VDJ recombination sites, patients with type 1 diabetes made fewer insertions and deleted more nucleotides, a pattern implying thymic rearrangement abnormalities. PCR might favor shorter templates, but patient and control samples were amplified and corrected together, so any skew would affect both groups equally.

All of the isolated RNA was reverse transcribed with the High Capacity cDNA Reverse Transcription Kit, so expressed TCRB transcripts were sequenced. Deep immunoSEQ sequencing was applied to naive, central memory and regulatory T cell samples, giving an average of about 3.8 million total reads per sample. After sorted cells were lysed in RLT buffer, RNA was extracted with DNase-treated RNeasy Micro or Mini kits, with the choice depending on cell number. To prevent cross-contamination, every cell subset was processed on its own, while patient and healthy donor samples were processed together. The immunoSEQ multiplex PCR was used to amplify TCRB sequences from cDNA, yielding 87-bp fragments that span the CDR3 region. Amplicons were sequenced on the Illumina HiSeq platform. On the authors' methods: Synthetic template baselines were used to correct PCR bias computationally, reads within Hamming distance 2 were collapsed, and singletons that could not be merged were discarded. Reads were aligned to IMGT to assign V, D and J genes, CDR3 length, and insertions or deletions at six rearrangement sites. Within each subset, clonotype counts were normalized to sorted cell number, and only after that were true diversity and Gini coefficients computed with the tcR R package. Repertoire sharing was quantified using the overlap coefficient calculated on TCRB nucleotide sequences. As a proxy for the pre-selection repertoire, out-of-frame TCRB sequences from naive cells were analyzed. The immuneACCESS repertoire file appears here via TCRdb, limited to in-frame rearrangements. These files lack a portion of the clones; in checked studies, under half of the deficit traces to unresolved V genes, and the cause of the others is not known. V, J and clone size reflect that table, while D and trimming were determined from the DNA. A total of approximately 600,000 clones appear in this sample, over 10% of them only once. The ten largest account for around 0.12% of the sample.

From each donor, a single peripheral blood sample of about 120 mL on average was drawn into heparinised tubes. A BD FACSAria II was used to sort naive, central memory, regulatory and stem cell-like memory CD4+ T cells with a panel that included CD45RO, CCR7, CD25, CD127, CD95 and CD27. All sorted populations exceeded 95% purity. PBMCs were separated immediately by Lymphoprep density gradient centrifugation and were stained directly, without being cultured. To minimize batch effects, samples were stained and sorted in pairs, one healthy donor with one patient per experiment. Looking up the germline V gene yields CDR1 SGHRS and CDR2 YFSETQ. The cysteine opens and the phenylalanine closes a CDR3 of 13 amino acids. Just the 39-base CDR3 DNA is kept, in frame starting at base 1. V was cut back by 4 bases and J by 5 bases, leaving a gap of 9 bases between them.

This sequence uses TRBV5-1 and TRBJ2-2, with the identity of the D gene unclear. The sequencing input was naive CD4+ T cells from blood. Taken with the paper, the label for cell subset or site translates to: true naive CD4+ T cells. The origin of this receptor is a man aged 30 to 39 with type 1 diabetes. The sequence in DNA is TGCGCCAGCAGCCGGACCGATACCGGGGAGCTGTTTTTT. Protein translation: CASSRTDTGELFF. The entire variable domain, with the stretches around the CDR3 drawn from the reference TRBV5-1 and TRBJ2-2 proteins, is KAGVTQTPRYLIKTRGQQVTLSCSPISGHRSVSWYQQTPGQGLQFLFEYFSETQRNKGNFPGRFSGRQFSNSRSEMNVSTLELGDSALYLCASSRTDTGELFFGEGSRLTVL.